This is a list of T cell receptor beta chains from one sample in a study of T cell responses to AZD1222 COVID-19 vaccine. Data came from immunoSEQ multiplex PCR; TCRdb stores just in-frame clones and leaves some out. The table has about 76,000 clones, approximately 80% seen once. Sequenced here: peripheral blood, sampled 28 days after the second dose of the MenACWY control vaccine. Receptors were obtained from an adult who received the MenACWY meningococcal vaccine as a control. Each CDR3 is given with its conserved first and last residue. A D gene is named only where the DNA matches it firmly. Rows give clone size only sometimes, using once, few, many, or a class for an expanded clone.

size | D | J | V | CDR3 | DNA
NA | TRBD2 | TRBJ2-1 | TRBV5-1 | CASSSLAGADNEQFF | TGCGCCAGCAGCTCACTAGCGGGGGCGGACAATGAGCAGTTCTTC
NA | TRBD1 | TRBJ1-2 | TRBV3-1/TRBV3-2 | CASSQRQGTGYTF | TGTGCCAGCAGCCAAAGACAGGGGACGGGCTACACCTTC
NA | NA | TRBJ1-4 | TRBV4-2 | CASSQDRGGAGSQLFF | TGTGCCAGCAGCCAAGATCGAGGAGGGGCAGGGAGCCAACTGTTTTTT
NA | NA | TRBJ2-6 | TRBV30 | CAWSYSGANVLTF | TGTGCCTGGAGTTACTCTGGGGCCAACGTCCTGACTTTC
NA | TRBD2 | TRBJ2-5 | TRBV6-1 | CASSEALAGGSETQYF | TGTGCCAGCAGTGAAGCCCTAGCGGGAGGTTCGGAGACCCAGTACTTC
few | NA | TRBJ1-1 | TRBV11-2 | CASSLGASLGAGRTEAFF | TGTGCCAGCAGCTTAGGGGCCTCGCTCGGGGCAGGGAGGACTGAAGCTTTCTTT
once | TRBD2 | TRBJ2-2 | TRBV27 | CARHTSGNSNTGELFF | TGTGCCAGGCATACTAGCGGTAATTCGAACACCGGGGAGCTGTTTTTT
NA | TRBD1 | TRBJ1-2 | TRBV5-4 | CASSVVPGQGANGYTF | TGTGCCAGCAGCGTAGTACCGGGACAGGGGGCCAATGGCTACACCTTC
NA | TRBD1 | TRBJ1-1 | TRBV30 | CAWSDRGTEAFF | TGTGCCTGGAGTGACAGGGGCACTGAAGCTTTCTTT
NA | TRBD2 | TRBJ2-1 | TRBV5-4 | CASSNRLAGYNEQFF | TGTGCCAGCAGCAACCGACTAGCGGGGTACAATGAGCAGTTCTTC
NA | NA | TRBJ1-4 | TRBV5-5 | CASSLEGATNEKLFF | TGTGCCAGCAGCTTGGAGGGGGCAACTAATGAAAAACTGTTTTTT
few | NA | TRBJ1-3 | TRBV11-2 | CASSQSPALGNTIYF | TGTGCCAGCAGCCAATCTCCTGCACTGGGAAACACCATATATTTT
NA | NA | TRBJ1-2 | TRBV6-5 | CASSYPEGSYGYTF | TGTGCCAGCAGTTACCCCGAGGGATCCTATGGCTACACCTTC
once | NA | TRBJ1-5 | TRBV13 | CASSTPFPAGSNQPQHF | TGTGCCAGCAGCACGCCCTTCCCGGCAGGGAGCAATCAGCCCCAGCATTTT
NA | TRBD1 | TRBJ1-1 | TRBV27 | CASSRTGVNTEAFF | TGTGCCAGCAGCAGGACAGGGGTGAACACTGAAGCTTTCTTT
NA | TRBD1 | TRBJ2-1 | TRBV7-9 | CASNIGTDRGLLSQFF | TGTGCCAGCAATATTGGGACGGACAGGGGTTTATTAAGTCAGTTCTTC
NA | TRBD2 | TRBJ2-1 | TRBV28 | CASSAGTSINEQLF | TGTGCCAGCAGCGCCGGGACTAGCATCAATGAGCAGCTCTTC
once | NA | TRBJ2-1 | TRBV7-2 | CASSLARGARNEQFF | TGTGCCAGCAGCTTAGCCCGGGGGGCCAGAAATGAGCAGTTCTTC
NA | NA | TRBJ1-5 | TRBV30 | CAWSVSREQPQHF | TGTGCCTGGAGTGTATCTCGGGAACAGCCCCAGCATTTT
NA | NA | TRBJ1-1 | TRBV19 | CASSTPGLDTEAFF | TGTGCCAGTAGTACCCCGGGATTGGACACTGAAGCTTTCTTT
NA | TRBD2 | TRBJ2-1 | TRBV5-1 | CASSRVQRESNEQFF | TGCGCCAGCAGCCGGGTCCAGCGGGAGAGTAATGAGCAGTTCTTC
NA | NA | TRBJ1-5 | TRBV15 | CATSRFQDRFGQPQHF | TGTGCCACCAGCAGATTCCAAGACAGGTTTGGTCAGCCCCAGCATTTT
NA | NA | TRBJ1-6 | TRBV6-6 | CASSYSRQENSPLHF | TGTGCCAGCAGTTACTCGAGACAGGAGAATTCACCCCTCCACTTT
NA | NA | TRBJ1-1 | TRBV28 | CATTDTEAFF | TGTGCCACTACCGACACTGAAGCTTTCTTT
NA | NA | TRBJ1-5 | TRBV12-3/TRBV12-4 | CASTSGTRPQHF | TGTGCCAGCACCAGTGGAACAAGGCCCCAGCATTTT
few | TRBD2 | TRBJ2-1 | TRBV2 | CASSALAGGGNEQFF | TGTGCCAGCAGCGCCCTAGCGGGAGGAGGGAATGAGCAGTTCTTC
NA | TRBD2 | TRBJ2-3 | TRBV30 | CAWSVSSGRKDTQYF | TGTGCCTGGAGTGTATCTAGCGGGAGGAAGGATACGCAGTATTTT
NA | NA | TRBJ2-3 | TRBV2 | CASSESGAWGTDTQYF | TGTGCCAGCAGTGAAAGTGGGGCGTGGGGCACAGATACGCAGTATTTT
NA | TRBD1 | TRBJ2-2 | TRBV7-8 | CASSSGTDTGELFF | TGTGCCAGCAGCTCCGGGACAGATACCGGGGAGCTGTTTTTT
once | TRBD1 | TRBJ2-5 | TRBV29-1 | CSVGRRQGGETQYF | TGCAGCGTTGGTCGACGACAGGGTGGGGAGACCCAGTACTTC
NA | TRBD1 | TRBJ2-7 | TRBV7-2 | CASSRDSGQGYEQYF | TGTGCCAGCAGCCGCGACTCGGGACAGGGTTACGAGCAGTACTTC
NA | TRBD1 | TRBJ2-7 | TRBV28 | CASSPDRGEDEQYF | TGTGCCAGCAGTCCGGACAGGGGAGAGGACGAGCAGTACTTC
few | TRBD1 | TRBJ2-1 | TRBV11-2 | CASSRQGTYNEQFF | TGTGCCAGCAGCCGACAGGGGACCTACAATGAGCAGTTCTTC
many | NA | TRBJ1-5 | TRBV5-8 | CASRDSNQPQHF | TGTGCCAGCAGAGATAGCAATCAGCCCCAGCATTTT
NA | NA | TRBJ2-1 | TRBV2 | CASIQGGSVNEQFF | TGTGCCAGCATCCAGGGAGGTAGCGTCAATGAGCAGTTCTTC
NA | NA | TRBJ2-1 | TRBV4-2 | CASSQVVGYEQFF | TGTGCCAGCAGCCAAGTAGTCGGCTATGAGCAGTTCTTC
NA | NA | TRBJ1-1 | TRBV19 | CASSIDLQGEAFF | TGTGCCAGTAGTATAGATCTCCAGGGAGAAGCTTTCTTT
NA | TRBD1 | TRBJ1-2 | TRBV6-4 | CASSLGDSYGYTF | TGTGCCAGCAGTCTCGGGGACAGCTATGGCTACACCTTC
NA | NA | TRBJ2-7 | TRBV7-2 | CASSTSRVGTYEQYF | TGTGCCAGCAGCACCTCGAGGGTCGGGACCTACGAGCAGTACTTC
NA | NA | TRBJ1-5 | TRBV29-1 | CSVGGGAHQPQHF | TGCAGCGTTGGGGGAGGGGCCCATCAGCCCCAGCATTTT
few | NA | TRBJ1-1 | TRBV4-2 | CASSQGRGRGAGNTEAFF | TGTGCCAGCAGCCAAGGAAGAGGGAGGGGCGCAGGAAACACTGAAGCTTTCTTT
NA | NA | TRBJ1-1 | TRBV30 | CAWTIGPNTEAFF | TGTGCCTGGACAATAGGACCGAACACTGAAGCTTTCTTT
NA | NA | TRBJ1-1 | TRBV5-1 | CASSFGDLNTEAFF | TGCGCCAGCAGCTTCGGTGATTTAAACACTGAAGCTTTCTTT
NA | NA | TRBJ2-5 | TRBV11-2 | CASSPGRLTQETQYF | TGTGCCAGCAGCCCCGGACGTCTCACACAAGAGACCCAGTACTTC